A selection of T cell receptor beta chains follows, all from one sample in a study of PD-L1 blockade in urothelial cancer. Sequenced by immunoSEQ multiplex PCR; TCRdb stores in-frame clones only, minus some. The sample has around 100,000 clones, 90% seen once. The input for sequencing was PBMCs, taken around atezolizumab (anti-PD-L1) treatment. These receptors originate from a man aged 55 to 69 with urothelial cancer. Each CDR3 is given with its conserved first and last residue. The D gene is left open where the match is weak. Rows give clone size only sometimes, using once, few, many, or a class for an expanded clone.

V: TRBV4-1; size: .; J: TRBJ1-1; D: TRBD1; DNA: TGCGCCAGCAGCCCCCTCTACTTCAGACAGGGGGCAGAAGAAGCTTTCTTT; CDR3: CASSPLYFRQGAEEAFF
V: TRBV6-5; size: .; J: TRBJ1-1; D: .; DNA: TGTGCCAGCAGGCTGCCGGGGGAGAACACTGAAGCTTTCTTT; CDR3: CASRLPGENTEAFF
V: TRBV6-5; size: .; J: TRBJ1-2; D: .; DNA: TGTGCCAGCAGTCAAACCTCACTGGACAGCTATGGCTACACCTTC; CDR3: CASSQTSLDSYGYTF
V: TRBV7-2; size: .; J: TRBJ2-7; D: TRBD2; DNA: TGTGCCAGCAGCGTCTCTAGCGGGGTGGACGAGCAGTACTTC; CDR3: CASSVSSGVDEQYF
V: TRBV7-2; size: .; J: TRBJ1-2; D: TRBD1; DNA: TGTGCCAGCAGCGCCCGGACAGGGAACGTCAATGGCTACACCTTC; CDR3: CASSARTGNVNGYTF
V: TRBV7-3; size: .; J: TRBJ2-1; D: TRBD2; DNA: TGTGCCAGCAGCTCCACCGGGACTAGCGGGGGGTACAATGAGCAGTTCTTC; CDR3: CASSSTGTSGGYNEQFF
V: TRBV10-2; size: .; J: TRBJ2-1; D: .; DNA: TGCGCCAGCATTCCACAGGGTGACGATGAGCAGTTCTTC; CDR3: CASIPQGDDEQFF
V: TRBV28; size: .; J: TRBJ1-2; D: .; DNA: TGTGCCTCCTCGGACACGAATAACTATGGCTACACCTTC; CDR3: CASSDTNNYGYTF
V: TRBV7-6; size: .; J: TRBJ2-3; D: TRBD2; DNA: TGTGCCAGCAGTCAAAGCGGGAGTAGCACAGATACGCAGTATTTT; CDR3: CASSQSGSSTDTQYF
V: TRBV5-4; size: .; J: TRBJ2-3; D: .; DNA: TGTGCCAGCAGCCTGGCTGAGGATACGCAGTATTTT; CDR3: CASSLAEDTQYF
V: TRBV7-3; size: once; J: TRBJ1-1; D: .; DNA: TGTGCCAGCAGTCGAGTCTCAGGGGCCACTGAAGCTTTCTTT; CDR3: CASSRVSGATEAFF
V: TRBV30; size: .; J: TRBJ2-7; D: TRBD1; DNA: TGTGCCTGGAGCCCGGGACAGCTCTCCTACGAGCAGTACTTC; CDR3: CAWSPGQLSYEQYF
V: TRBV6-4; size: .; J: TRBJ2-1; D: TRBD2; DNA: TGTGCCAGCAGTGGCTGGACTAGCGGGAACATCAATGAGCAGTTCTTC; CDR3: CASSGWTSGNINEQFF
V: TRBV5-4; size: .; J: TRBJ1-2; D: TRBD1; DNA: TGTGCCAGCAGCTTGGGCTCCCCTGACAGGGCGATTAACTATGGCTACACCTTC; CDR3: CASSLGSPDRAINYGYTF
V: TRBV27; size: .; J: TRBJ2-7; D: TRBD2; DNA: TGTGCCAGCAGTTTACGGACTAGCGGGAGCCACGAGCAGTACTTC; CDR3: CASSLRTSGSHEQYF
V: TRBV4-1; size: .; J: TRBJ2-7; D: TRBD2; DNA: TGCGCCAGCAGCCAGAGACTAGCGGGAGGGACCTACGAGCAGTACTTC; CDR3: CASSQRLAGGTYEQYF
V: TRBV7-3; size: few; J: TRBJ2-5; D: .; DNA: TGTGCCAGCAGCTTAGGAGGACGGCAAGAGACCCAGTACTTC; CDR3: CASSLGGRQETQYF
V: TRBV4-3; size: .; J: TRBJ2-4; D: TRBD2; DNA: TGCGCCAGCAGCCAGGATCGACTAGCGGGGAAAAACATTCAGTACTTC; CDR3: CASSQDRLAGKNIQYF
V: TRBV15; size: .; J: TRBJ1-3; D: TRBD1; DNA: TGTGCCACCAGCAGGGGACAGTCTGGAAACACCATATATTTT; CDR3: CATSRGQSGNTIYF
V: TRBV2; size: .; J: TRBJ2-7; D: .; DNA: TGTGCCAGCAGTACTGAGGATAGGCAGTACTTC; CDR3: CASSTEDRQYF
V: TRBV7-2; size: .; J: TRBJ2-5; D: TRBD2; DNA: TGTACCAGCAGCTTATCTAGCGGGAGAAGGGAGACCCAGTACTTC; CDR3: CTSSLSSGRRETQYF
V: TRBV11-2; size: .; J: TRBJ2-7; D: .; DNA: TGTGCCAGCAGCATGGCGGGAACGGGAGAGCAGTACTTC; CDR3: CASSMAGTGEQYF
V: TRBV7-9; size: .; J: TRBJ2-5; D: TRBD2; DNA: TGTGCCAGCAGCTTCCTAGCGGGGGGAGGAGAGACCCAGTACTTC; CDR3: CASSFLAGGGETQYF
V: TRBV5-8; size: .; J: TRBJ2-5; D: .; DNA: TGTGCCAGCACCTCCGAAGGACAGAAGAGTGAGACCCAGTACTTC; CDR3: CASTSEGQKSETQYF
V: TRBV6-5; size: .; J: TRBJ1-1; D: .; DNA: TGTGCCAGCAGTTACTCGAGGTCTCAGGGGAACACTGAAGCTTTCTTT; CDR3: CASSYSRSQGNTEAFF
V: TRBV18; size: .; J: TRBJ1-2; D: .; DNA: TGTGCCAGCTCACCATCGCCGGAGAACTATGGCTACACCTTC; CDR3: CASSPSPENYGYTF
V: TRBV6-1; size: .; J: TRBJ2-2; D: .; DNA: TGTGCCAGTCGGACAGATTCATCGGGGGAGCTGTTTTTT; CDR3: CASRTDSSGELFF
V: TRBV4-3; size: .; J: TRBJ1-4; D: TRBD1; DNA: TGCGCCAGCAGCCAAGGACAGGGAGGAGGGGAAAAACTGTTTTTT; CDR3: CASSQGQGGGEKLFF
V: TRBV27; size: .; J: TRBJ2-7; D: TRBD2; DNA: TGTGCCAGCAGTGGATTAGCGGGAGGCCCTATTACGTGGTACTTC; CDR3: CASSGLAGGPITWYF
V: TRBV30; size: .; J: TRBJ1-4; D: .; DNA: TGTGCCTTTTCTCCCCCGCAACTATGGGTAACTAATGAAAAACTGTTTTTT; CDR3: CAFSPPQLWVTNEKLFF
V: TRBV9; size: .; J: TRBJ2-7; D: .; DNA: TGTGCCAGCAGCGTAGGACAGACCGCTTACGAGCAGTACTTC; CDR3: CASSVGQTAYEQYF